Following are 25 T cell receptor beta chains from one sample sequenced in a study of T cell repertoires in cytomegalovirus infection. TCRdb re-derived calls from the reads in MiXCR, one entry per CDR3 protein. The profile shows roughly 200,000 distinct CDR3 sequences, about a sixth of them singletons. Material for sequencing was CD8+ T cells from PBMCs. Receptors originate from a human donor in good health (CMV status not recorded). Some clones in this sample may be carry-over from other donors' samples.

The gene calls are TRBV6-2 or TRBV6-3 and TRBJ1-5; D is unresolved. Germline loops: CDR1 MNHEY, CDR2 SVGEGT. The germline V and J ends were trimmed by 2 bases and 6 bases, with 5 bases remaining between them. The CDR3 consists of 12 residues. The CDR3 DNA sequence: TGTGCCAGCAGTTACGGGCCTCAGCCCCAGCATTTT. Translation gives CASSYGPQPQHF.

The chain has TRBV7-4 and TRBJ2-3, with 11 bases identical to TRBD2. Trimming cost V 4 bases and J 6 bases; bases outside gene matches: 15. The germline CDR1 and CDR2 sequences are SGHVT and SQSDAQ. The CDR3 contains 18 residues. The CDR3 is CASSSRALAGGPGDTQYF. The CDR3 DNA follows: TGTGCCAGCAGCTCCCGGGCTCTAGCGGGGGGCCCTGGGGATACGCAGTATTTT.

This clonotype was picked up a small number of times. CDR3 sequence reads: CASSLPAAGGSPLHF. Here the CDR3 DNA reads TGTGCCAGCAGCCTCCCCGCGGCTGGAGGATCACCCCTCCACTTT. V usage is TRBV7-2 and J usage is TRBJ1-6; D call uncertain. V was cut by 5 bases and J by 10 bases, with 18 bases left in between. There are 15 residues in the CDR3. CDR1 SGHTA and CDR2 FQGNSA come from the germline V gene. Full variable domain (missing parts from reference TRBV7-2 and TRBJ1-6): GAGVSQSPSNKVTEKGKDVELRCDPISGHTALYWYRQSLGQGLEFLIYFQGNSAPDKSGLPSDRFSAERTGGSVSTLTIQRTQQEDSAVYLCASSLPAAGGSPLHFGNGTRLTVT.

This clonotype has only a few counts. The V gene is TRBV19, the J gene TRBJ1-1; D ambiguous. CDR3 length equals 14 residues. CDR1 is LNHDA, CDR2 SQIVND, per germline (reference sequence). Trimming stripped 2 bases from V and 1 base from J, with 8 bases between. The CDR3, as DNA: TGTGCCAGTAGTATAACGACCACGAACACTGAAGCTTTCTTT. Protein product: CASSITTTNTEAFF.

This clonotype has more than one count but fewer than ten. The chain is built from TRBV28 and TRBJ2-1; 8 bases fit TRBD2. The J segment lost 7 bases and the V segment lost 7 bases, leaving 9 bases of the junction unmatched. CDR3 size: 14 residues. Germline CDR1 and CDR2: MDHEN and SYDVKM. As DNA, the CDR3 is TGTGCCAGCAACTTCCCGGGGGGGTATAATGAGCAGTTCTTC. Translated: CASNFPGGYNEQFF. The full variable domain, completed using reference TRBV28 and TRBJ2-1, is DVKVTQSSRYLVKRTGEKVFLECVQDMDHENMFWYRQDPGLGLRLIYFSYDVKMKEKGDIPEGYSVSREKKERFSLILESASTNQTSMYLCASNFPGGYNEQFFGPGTRLTVL.

This clonotype was observed a few times. The chain couples TRBV28 to TRBJ2-3, with D unclear. Germline CDR1 MDHEN, CDR2 SYDVKM. Trimming took off 4 bases at V and 0 bases at J, with 5 bases between the two ends. CDR3 size: 13 residues. CDR3 nucleotide sequence: TGTGCCAGCAGTTCAGTAAGCACAGATACGCAGTATTTT. It codes for CASSSVSTDTQYF.

The chain is built from TRBV20-1 and TRBJ2-5; 7 bases map to TRBD1. Germline-derived CDR1 and CDR2 are DFQATT and SNEGSKA (reference sequence). This CDR3 is built from 15 residues. The V gene end was trimmed by 2 bases and the J gene end by 5 bases; junction bases not matched to a gene: 11. CDR3 sequence (DNA): TGCAGTGCTAGATCCGGACAGGCCAGGGGGGAGACCCAGTACTTC. Its protein product is CSARSGQARGETQYF.

This chain uses TRBV2 with TRBJ1-1; 10 nucleotides agree with TRBD1. V lost 6 bases to trimming and J lost 5 bases; unmatched junction nucleotides: 12. Per germline, CDR1 SNHLY and CDR2 FYNNEI. The CDR3 covers 16 residues. The CDR3 sequence is CASSMHLGQGGTEAFF. The DNA of the CDR3 is TGTGCCAGCAGCATGCACCTAGGACAGGGGGGGACTGAAGCTTTCTTT.

This clonotype showed up many times. DNA for the CDR3: TGTGCCAGCAGCTTACTTTCGCCTACGGTGGGGTTTTTCGCTGAAGCTTTCTTT. Translated: CASSLLSPTVGFFAEAFF. The chain couples TRBV7-2 to TRBJ1-1, with unresolved D. The length of the CDR3 is 18 residues. CDR1 is SGHTA, CDR2 FQGNSA, per germline. Between the trimmed V and J ends, which lost 2 bases and 6 bases, there was a span of 25 bases.

A few counts support this clonotype. The chain is built from TRBV7-9 and TRBJ2-7; D call uncertain. The CDR3 runs to 12 residues. Germline V gives CDR1 SEHNR, CDR2 FQNEAQ (reference sequence). V lost 4 bases and J lost 2, with 6 bases in between. The DNA of the CDR3 is TGTGCCAGCAGCTCTACACCCTACGAGCAGTACTTC. Its protein is CASSSTPYEQYF.

This clonotype appeared a few times. This chain connects TRBV6-6 to TRBJ2-5, with D possibly being TRBD2 (5 bases). V was pared by 7 bases and J by 5 bases, with 14 bases between. Germline V lookup: CDR1 MNHNY, CDR2 SVGAGI (reference sequence). CDR3 length: 13 residues. CDR3 sequence reads: CASTDFAGETQYF. As DNA, the CDR3 is TGTGCCAGCACCGACTTCGCGGGCGAGACCCAGTACTTC.

CDR3 protein: CASSLGTGSSYEQYF. For the CDR3, the DNA is TGTGCCAGCAGCTTGGGGACAGGATCGTCCTACGAGCAGTACTTC. V usage is TRBV5-6 and J usage is TRBJ2-7, with 7 bases matching TRBD1. Germline CDR1 SGHDT, CDR2 YYEEEE. The J segment lost 1 base and the V segment lost 0 bases, leaving 4 bases of the junction unmatched. CDR3 length equals 15 residues.

This chain joins TRBV5-1 and TRBJ2-1; TRBD1 matches 12 bases. V shed 2 bases and J 9 bases; nucleotides not matched to a gene: 6. Germline CDR1 SGHRS, CDR2 YFSETQ. The CDR3 consists of 15 residues. The CDR3 sequence: CASSFRDRGQVEQFF. The CDR3 nucleotides read TGCGCCAGCAGCTTCCGGGACAGGGGGCAGGTTGAGCAGTTCTTC.

This clonotype appeared a few times. This chain uses TRBV28 with TRBJ2-3; the D is unclear. The CDR3 length is 12 residues. Germline CDR1 is MDHEN and CDR2 is SYDVKM. V was trimmed by 1 base and J by 5 bases, leaving 4 bases between them. CDR3 DNA sequence: TGTGCCAGCAGTTTATATGGAGATACGCAGTATTTT. It codes for CASSLYGDTQYF.

This clonotype has a count of ten or more. The rearrangement links TRBV7-2 to TRBJ2-4, with 10 nucleotides matching TRBD2. With 5 bases clipped from V and 3 bases from J, the junction kept 7 bases outside the gene matches. Germline CDR1 is SGHTA and CDR2 is FQGNSA. The CDR3 contains 16 residues. The CDR3 DNA is TGTGCCAGCAGCATACCTAGCGGGGGAAGCAAAAACATTCAGTACTTC. Its protein product is CASSIPSGGSKNIQYF.

The chain employs TRBV20-1 and TRBJ2-1; tentatively, D is TRBD2 (6 bases). CDR3 length: 14 amino acids. Germline-derived CDR1 and CDR2 are DFQATT and SNEGSKA (reference sequence). V was shortened by 8 bases and J by 3 bases, with 17 bases between the two germline ends. DNA of the CDR3: TGCAGTATGGAGGGGAGACAGAACTACAATGAGCAGTTCTTC. Its protein product is CSMEGRQNYNEQFF.

J is TRBJ2-7 and V is TRBV4-1, with 7 bases fitting TRBD1. The CDR3 loop spans 15 amino acids. Trimming removed 0 bases from V and 2 bases from J; junction bases left unmatched: 4. The germline V gene has CDR1 MGHRA and CDR2 YSYEKL. CDR3 sequence reads: CASSQEGQVTYEQYF. The CDR3 DNA reads as TGCGCCAGCAGCCAAGAAGGACAGGTTACCTACGAGCAGTACTTC.

This clonotype was detected once. This chain uses TRBV6-2 or TRBV6-3 with TRBJ2-7; either TRBD1 or TRBD2 may supply D (6 bases each). The CDR3 loop spans 16 amino acids. V was clipped by 2 bases and J by 1 base, with 15 bases between them. The germline V gene has CDR1 MNHEY and CDR2 SVGEGT. CDR3 in amino acids: CASSYDEEGGSYEQYF. The DNA for the CDR3 is TGTGCCAGCAGTTACGACGAAGAGGGGGGTTCCTACGAGCAGTACTTC.

The CDR3 loop reads CASSLPRGVNTEAFF. CDR3 coding DNA: TGTGCCAGCAGCTTACCTCGAGGGGTGAACACTGAAGCTTTCTTT. The V call is TRBV5-5, the J call TRBJ1-1; D perhaps matches TRBD1 (5 bases). The germline V gene encodes CDR1 SGHKS and CDR2 YYEKEE (reference sequence). V lost 2 bases and J 0 bases, leaving 11 bases between the germline ends. This CDR3 contains 15 residues.

This clonotype was picked up many times. V usage is TRBV7-8 and J usage is TRBJ2-1; D is unclear. V lost 3 bases and J lost 4, with 13 bases in between. Germline V CDR1 and CDR2: SGHVS, FQNEAQ. The CDR3 consists of 15 residues. DNA for the CDR3: TGTGCCAGCAGCTTTCTATCTGGCGGTTACAATGAGCAGTTCTTC. This gives the protein CASSFLSGGYNEQFF.

The V call is TRBV6-1, the J call TRBJ1-4, with TRBD1 identical over 8 bases. CDR1 MNHNS and CDR2 SASEGT come from the germline V gene. This CDR3 comprises 16 residues. The ends lost 1 base at V and 8 bases at J; junction bases unmatched: 9. The CDR3 here is CASSEEEGQGGEKLFF. The CDR3 coding sequence is TGTGCCAGCAGTGAAGAGGAAGGACAGGGCGGCGAAAAACTGTTTTTT.

V gene TRBV20-1 combines with J gene TRBJ2-1, with D unclear. Germline CDR1 DFQATT, CDR2 SNEGSKA (reference sequence). V was trimmed by 4 bases and J by 0 bases, leaving 10 bases between them. CDR3 length equals 14 residues. The CDR3 region is CSATRPSSYNEQFF. The CDR3 DNA reads as TGCAGTGCTACTAGGCCGAGCTCCTACAATGAGCAGTTCTTC.

The V and J genes are TRBV5-6 and TRBJ2-1, with 10 bases fitting TRBD2. Germline lookup yields CDR1 SGHDT and CDR2 YYEEEE. V gave up 3 bases and J gave up 0 bases; unmatched junction bases: 3. CDR3 length: 16 amino acids. The CDR3 here is CASSWSGGGSYNEQFF. Here the CDR3 DNA reads TGTGCCAGCAGCTGGAGCGGGGGGGGCTCCTACAATGAGCAGTTCTTC. The variable domain in full, with the rest retrieved from reference TRBV5-6 and TRBJ2-1, is DAGVTQSPTHLIKTRGQQVTLRCSPKSGHDTVSWYQQALGQGPQFIFQYYEEEERQRGNFPDRFSGHQFPNYSSELNVNALLLGDSALYLCASSWSGGGSYNEQFFGPGTRLTVL.

This clonotype was seen a handful of times. The V call is TRBV20-1, the J call TRBJ1-6; 9 bases map to TRBD1. The CDR3 runs to 17 residues. V trimming: 0 bases; J trimming: 8 bases; junction bases outside the gene matches: 11. In germline, CDR1 is DFQATT, CDR2 SNEGSKA (reference sequence). The CDR3 protein is CSARDLRDRVQDSPLHF. The DNA for the CDR3 is TGCAGTGCTAGAGATCTGCGGGACAGGGTGCAGGATTCACCCCTCCACTTT.

This clonotype has more than one count but fewer than ten. The V and J genes are TRBV7-8 and TRBJ2-2, with D uncertain. The germline V gene encodes CDR1 SGHVS and CDR2 FQNEAQ. The CDR3 runs 14 residues. V was shortened by 4 bases and J by 4 bases, with 10 bases between the two germline ends. The CDR3 region is CASSYGIGTGELFF. The CDR3 DNA reads as TGTGCCAGCAGCTATGGGATCGGCACCGGGGAGCTGTTTTTT. Looking up the rest from reference TRBV7-8 and TRBJ2-2 gives the full variable domain: GAGVSQSPRYKVAKRGQDVALRCDPISGHVSLFWYQQALGQGPEFLTYFQNEAQLDKSGLPSDRFFAERPEGSVSTLKIQRTQQEDSAVYLCASSYGIGTGELFFGEGSRLTVL.